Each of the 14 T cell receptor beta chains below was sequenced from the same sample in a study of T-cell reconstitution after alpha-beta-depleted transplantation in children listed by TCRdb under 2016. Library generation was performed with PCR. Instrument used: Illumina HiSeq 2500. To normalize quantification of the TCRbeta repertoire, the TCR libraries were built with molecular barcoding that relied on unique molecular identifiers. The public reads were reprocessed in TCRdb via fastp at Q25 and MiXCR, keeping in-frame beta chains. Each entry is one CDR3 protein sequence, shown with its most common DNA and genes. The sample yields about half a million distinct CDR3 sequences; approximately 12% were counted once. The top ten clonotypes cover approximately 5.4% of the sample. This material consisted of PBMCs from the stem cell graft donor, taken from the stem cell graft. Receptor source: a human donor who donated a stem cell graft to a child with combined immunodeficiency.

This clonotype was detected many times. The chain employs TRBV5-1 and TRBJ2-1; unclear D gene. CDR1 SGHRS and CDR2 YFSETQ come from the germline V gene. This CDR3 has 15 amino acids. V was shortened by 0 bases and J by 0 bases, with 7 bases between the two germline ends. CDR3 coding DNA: TGCGCCAGCAGCTTGGGGACGCTCTCCTACAATGAGCAGTTCTTC. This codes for CASSLGTLSYNEQFF.

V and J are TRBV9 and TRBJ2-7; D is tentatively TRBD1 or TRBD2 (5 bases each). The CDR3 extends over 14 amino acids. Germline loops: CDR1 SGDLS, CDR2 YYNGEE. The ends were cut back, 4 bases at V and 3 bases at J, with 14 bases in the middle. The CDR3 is CASSLLDSDYEQYF. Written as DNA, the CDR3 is TGTGCCAGCAGCCTACTAGACAGTGACTACGAGCAGTACTTC.

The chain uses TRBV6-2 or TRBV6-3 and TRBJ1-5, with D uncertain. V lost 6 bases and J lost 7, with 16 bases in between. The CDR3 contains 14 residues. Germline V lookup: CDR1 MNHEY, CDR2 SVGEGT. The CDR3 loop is CASSRIAGEQPQHF. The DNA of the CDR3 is TGTGCCAGCAGCCGAATTGCGGGTGAGCAGCCCCAGCATTTT.

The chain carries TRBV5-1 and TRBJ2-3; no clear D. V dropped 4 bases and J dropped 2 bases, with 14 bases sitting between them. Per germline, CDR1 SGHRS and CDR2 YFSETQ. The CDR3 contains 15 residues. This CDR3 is CASSLTRFHTDTQYF. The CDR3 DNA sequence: TGCGCCAGCAGCCTAACAAGGTTCCACACAGATACGCAGTATTTT. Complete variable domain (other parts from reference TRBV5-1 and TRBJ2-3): KAGVTQTPRYLIKTRGQQVTLSCSPISGHRSVSWYQQTPGQGLQFLFEYFSETQRNKGNFPGRFSGRQFSNSRSEMNVSTLELGDSALYLCASSLTRFHTDTQYFGPGTRLTVL.

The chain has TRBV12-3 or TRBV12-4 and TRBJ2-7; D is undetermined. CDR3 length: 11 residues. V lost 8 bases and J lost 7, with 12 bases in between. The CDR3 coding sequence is TGTGCCAGCTCCCATGGTCGGGAGCAGTACTTC. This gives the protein CASSHGREQYF.

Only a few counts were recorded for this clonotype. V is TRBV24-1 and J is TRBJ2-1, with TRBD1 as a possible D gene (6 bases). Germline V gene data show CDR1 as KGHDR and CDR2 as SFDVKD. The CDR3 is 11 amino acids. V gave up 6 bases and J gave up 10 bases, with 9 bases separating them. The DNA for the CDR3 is TGTGCCACCAGTAGCAGGGGCGAGCAGTTCTTC. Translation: CATSSRGEQFF.

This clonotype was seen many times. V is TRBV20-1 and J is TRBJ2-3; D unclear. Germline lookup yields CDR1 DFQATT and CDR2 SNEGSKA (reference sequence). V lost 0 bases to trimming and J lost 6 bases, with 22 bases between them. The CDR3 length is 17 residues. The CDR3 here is CSARDLFRAPFADTQYF. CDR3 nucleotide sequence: TGCAGTGCTAGAGATCTTTTCCGGGCCCCGTTTGCGGATACGCAGTATTTT.

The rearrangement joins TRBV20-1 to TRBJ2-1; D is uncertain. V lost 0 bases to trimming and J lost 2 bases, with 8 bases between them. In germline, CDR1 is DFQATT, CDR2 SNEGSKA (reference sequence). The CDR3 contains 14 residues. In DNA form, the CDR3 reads TGCAGTGCTAGAGATCTTAGGGCCTACAATGAGCAGTTCTTC. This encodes CSARDLRAYNEQFF.

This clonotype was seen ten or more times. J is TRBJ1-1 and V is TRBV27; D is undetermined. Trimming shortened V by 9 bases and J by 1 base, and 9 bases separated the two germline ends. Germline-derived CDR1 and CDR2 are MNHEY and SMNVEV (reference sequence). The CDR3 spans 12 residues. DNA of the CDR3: TGTGCCAGTCGCCGAAGGAACACTGAAGCTTTCTTT. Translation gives CASRRRNTEAFF.

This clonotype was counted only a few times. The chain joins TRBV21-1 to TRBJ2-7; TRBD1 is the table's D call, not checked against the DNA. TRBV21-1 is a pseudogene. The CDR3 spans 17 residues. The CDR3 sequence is CASSTAPGHFGSYEQYF. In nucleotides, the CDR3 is TGTGCCAGCAGCACAGCACCGGGACACTTCGGGTCCTACGAGCAGTACTTC.

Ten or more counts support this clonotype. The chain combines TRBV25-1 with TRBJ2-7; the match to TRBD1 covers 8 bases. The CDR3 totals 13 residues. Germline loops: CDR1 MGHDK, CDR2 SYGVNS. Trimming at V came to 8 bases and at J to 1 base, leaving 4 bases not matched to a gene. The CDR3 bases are TGTGCCAGCCAGAGACAGGGGTCCTACGAGCAGTACTTC. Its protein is CASQRQGSYEQYF.

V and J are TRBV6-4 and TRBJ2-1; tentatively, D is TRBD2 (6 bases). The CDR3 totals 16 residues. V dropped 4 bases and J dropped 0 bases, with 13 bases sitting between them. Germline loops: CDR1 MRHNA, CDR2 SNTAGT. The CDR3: CASSGVAVSSYNEQFF. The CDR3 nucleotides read TGTGCCAGCAGTGGAGTAGCGGTGAGCTCCTACAATGAGCAGTTCTTC.

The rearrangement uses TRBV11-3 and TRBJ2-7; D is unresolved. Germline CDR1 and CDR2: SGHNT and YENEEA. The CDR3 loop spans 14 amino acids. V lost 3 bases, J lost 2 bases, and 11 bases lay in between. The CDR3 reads CASSFTGKPYEQYF. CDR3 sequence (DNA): TGTGCCAGCAGCTTTACTGGGAAGCCCTACGAGCAGTACTTC.

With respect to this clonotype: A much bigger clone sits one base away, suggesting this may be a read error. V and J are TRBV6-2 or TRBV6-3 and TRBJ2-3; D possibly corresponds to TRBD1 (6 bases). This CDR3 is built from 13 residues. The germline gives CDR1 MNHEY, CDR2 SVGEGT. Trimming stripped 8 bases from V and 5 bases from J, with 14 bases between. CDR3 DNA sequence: TGTGCCAGCGGGAAAACAGGGAGAGATACGCAGTATTTT. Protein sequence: CASGKTGRDTQYF.